This entry concerns a single T cell receptor (beta chain). The entry originates in a study of CD4+ T cells in melanoma. The table came from immunoSEQ multiplex PCR; TCRdb's copy has only in-frame clones and leaves some out. The data contain about 6,600 clones, roughly two thirds of them seen just once; the ten biggest clones take up 30%. The TCR comes from a human donor with melanoma. Sequencing was performed on cells from a culture (not recorded whether cultured in vitro).

The CDR3 region has the DNA TGTGCCAGCAGCTTAGGAGGGGCAAATACGCAGTATTTT. This gives the protein CASSLGGANTQYF. V usage is TRBV7-2 and J usage is TRBJ2-3, with D tentatively TRBD1 or TRBD2 (5 bases each). This CDR3 is built from 13 residues. The germline V gene encodes CDR1 SGHTA and CDR2 FQGNSA. Trimming stripped 1 base from V and 7 bases from J, with 9 bases between. The full variable domain, completed using reference TRBV7-2 and TRBJ2-3, is GAGVSQSPSNKVTEKGKDVELRCDPISGHTALYWYRQSLGQGLEFLIYFQGNSAPDKSGLPSDRFSAERTGGSVSTLTIQRTQQEDSAVYLCASSLGGANTQYFGPGTRLTVL.